This T cell receptor (beta chain) was documented in a study of CD8+ T cells in alopecia areata (dated by TCRdb to 2017 to 2018). Looking at the study overall: Treated patients were enrolled in an open-label pilot trial of oral tofacitinib, 5 to 10 mg twice daily, for moderate-to-severe alopecia areata. Tofacitinib was administered for 6 to 18 months, and 6 months of follow-up off drug were then conducted to assess delayed response and recurrence. High-throughput TCRbeta sequencing was used to examine T cell clonal expansion in alopecia areata in both the C3H/HeJ mouse model and human patients. Scalp tissue and sorted CD4+ and CD8+ peripheral blood T cells from patchy and totalis/universalis alopecia areata patients and from healthy controls were covered by human TCRbeta sequencing. Biopsies were taken from tofacitinib-treated patients at baseline and again at 4 and 24 weeks into treatment, and several of those patients also had a later scalp biopsy. Scalp clonality was compared among normal scalp (n=4), patchy alopecia areata scalp (n=8), and alopecia totalis/universalis scalp (n=8). RNA came from the PAXgene miRNA kit for fixed scalp, the miRNeasy kit for PBMCs, and the RNeasy kit for mouse skin. TCRbeta CDR3 regions were amplified by immunoSEQ multiplex PCR using 35 Vbeta forward and 13 Jbeta reverse primers. Paper-wide results and their limitations: Unlike mouse skin, which is dominated by gammadelta T cells, normal human skin has resident alphabeta T cells that are also sequenced, and this complicates analysis of the scalp TCR repertoire. Lesional scalp, especially in alopecia totalis/universalis, showed higher clonality and more expanded CD8+ clones than normal scalp, suggesting antigenic drive. Shared TCR sequences between patients were less evident than in mice, which may be partly attributable to HLA diversity in the patient population.

As concerns this clone: The specificity of this receptor is unknown. Per-nucleotide qualities are absent, and no much larger clonotype sits a single base away.

The CDR3 sequence holds 13 residues, the cysteine and phenylalanine included. Of all the DNA, just the CDR3 is kept, 39 bases in frame from base 1. Ends trimmed: V by 8 bases, J by 3 bases; bases unmatched to a gene: 5. From a lookup of the germline V gene, CDR1 and CDR2 are SGHAT and FQNNGV. Library preparation used the immunoSEQ multiplex PCR assay. To provide template for TCR sequencing, every sample had RNA extracted and reverse transcribed into cDNA. First-strand cDNA was synthesized with SuperScript III using a 2:1 mix of oligo-dT and random hexamers. A synthetic immune receptor repertoire was used to gauge amplification bias, and whatever bias remained was removed computationally. For the original study's pipeline: Raw reads were preprocessed to remove errors, and CDR3 was defined by IMGT conventions from the conserved cysteine to phenylalanine. Clonality was computed as 1 minus the Shannon entropy, with the entropy normalized by log2 of the number of productive unique TCRs. Whether scalp clones were CD4 or CD8 was inferred by matching scalp TCRbeta sequences against CD4 and CD8 repertoires sorted from blood. The clones in this table, taken by TCRdb from immuneACCESS, are in-frame only. Not every clone is retained; where verified, under half of the shortfall comes from an unresolved V gene, and the cause of the rest is unknown. The V and J calls and the clone size are those of that table, but D and trimming were determined from the DNA. This sample holds 180,000 or so clones; around 63% were observed only once. The ten largest clones capture 1.5% to 2% of the sample.

Read against the paper, the sample's time point label means: baseline before oral tofacitinib. Lesional scalp punch biopsies and peripheral blood were obtained from alopecia areata patients. After PBMCs were isolated by density centrifugation and stained for CD3, CD4 and CD8, a FACSAria was used to sort CD4+ and CD8+ T cells. Material: CD4+ T cells sorted from blood, obtained at week 0. The sequence came from a human donor with alopecia areata. In this chain, TRBV11-2 is recombined with TRBJ2-7; 9 junctional bases match TRBD1. The CDR3 reads as follows: CASGGQGGYEQYF. In nucleotide form, the sequence is TGTGCCAGCGGGGGACAGGGCGGCTACGAGCAGTACTTC.